These T cell receptor beta chains were read from a single sample in a study of tumor-infiltrating lymphocytes in primary liver carcinoma. MiXCR was run by TCRdb on the multiplex PCR reads, yielding one entry per CDR3 protein. The sample shows over 40,000 distinct CDR3 sequences, around 77% of them seen only once. The source material was liver tumor tissue from sampling region 5. These receptor sequences come from a man aged 35 to 55 with primary liver carcinoma and hepatitis B virus infection. Both conserved end residues are part of each CDR3. The order of the fields is clone size, D gene, J gene, V gene, CDR3 protein, CDR3 DNA. D genes are given only for firm matches. Clone size is shown for a subset of rows, as once, few, many or a class of expanded clone.

abundance: few; d_gene: NA; j_gene: TRBJ2-5; v_gene: TRBV6-2/TRBV6-3; CDR3aa: CASMQDYADEETQYF; CDR3nt: TGTGCCAGCATGCAGGATTACGCTGACGAAGAGACCCAGTACTTC
abundance: once; d_gene: TRBD2; j_gene: TRBJ2-5; v_gene: TRBV5-1; CDR3aa: CAISLDGRAQETQSF; CDR3nt: TGCGCCATCAGCTTGGACGGGAGGGCCCAAGAGACCCAGTCCTTC
abundance: NA; d_gene: NA; j_gene: TRBJ2-3; v_gene: TRBV9; CDR3aa: CASIVLMDYSGTDTQYF; CDR3nt: TGTGCCAGCATCGTCCTCATGGACTACTCGGGCACAGATACGCAGTATTTT
abundance: NA; d_gene: NA; j_gene: TRBJ2-3; v_gene: TRBV29-1; CDR3aa: CRVGAKGTTQYF; CDR3nt: TGCAGGGTTGGTGCCAAGGGAACTACGCAGTATTTT
abundance: NA; d_gene: NA; j_gene: TRBJ1-2; v_gene: TRBV29-1; CDR3aa: CSVQGSDGYAF; CDR3nt: TGCAGCGTCCAGGGGTCGGATGGCTACGCCTTC
abundance: many; d_gene: TRBD1; j_gene: TRBJ2-5; v_gene: TRBV20-1; CDR3aa: CSASRDRANLQETQYF; CDR3nt: TGCAGTGCTAGCCGGGACAGGGCTAACCTCCAAGAGACCCAGTACTTC
abundance: many; d_gene: NA; j_gene: TRBJ2-3; v_gene: TRBV28; CDR3aa: CASSRLPQSTDTQYF; CDR3nt: TGTGCCAGCAGTCGCCTCCCGCAAAGCACAGATACGCAGTATTTT
abundance: NA; d_gene: TRBD1; j_gene: TRBJ2-2; v_gene: TRBV10-1; CDR3aa: CASSEVSGTGGSNTGVLFF; CDR3nt: TGCGCCAGCAGTGAAGTATCGGGGACAGGGGGAAGTAACACCGGGGTGCTGTTTTTT
abundance: many; d_gene: TRBD1; j_gene: TRBJ2-7; v_gene: TRBV11-2; CDR3aa: CASSLAGGPFDYEQYF; CDR3nt: TGTGCCAGCAGCTTAGCAGGGGGCCCCTTTGACTACGAGCAGTACTTC
abundance: NA; d_gene: TRBD1; j_gene: TRBJ1-6; v_gene: TRBV11-2; CDR3aa: CVSSLHRGLSHLHF; CDR3nt: TGTGTCAGCAGCTTACACAGGGGACTTTCACACCTCCACTTT
abundance: NA; d_gene: NA; j_gene: TRBJ2-3; v_gene: TRBV4-3; CDR3aa: CASSQRVGGFPTDTQCF; CDR3nt: TGCGCCAGCAGCCAGAGAGTGGGAGGCTTCCCCACAGATACGCAGTGTTTT
abundance: few; d_gene: NA; j_gene: TRBJ2-7; v_gene: TRBV7-2; CDR3aa: CASSLWQGPYEQYF; CDR3nt: TGTGCCAGCAGCTTATGGCAGGGGCCCTACGAGCAGTACTTC
abundance: NA; d_gene: TRBD2; j_gene: TRBJ2-2; v_gene: TRBV7-8; CDR3aa: CASRYGTSGNTGEPFF; CDR3nt: TGTGCCAGCAGATACGGGACTAGCGGGAACACCGGAGAGCCGTTTTTT
abundance: NA; d_gene: NA; j_gene: TRBJ2-7; v_gene: TRBV5-4; CDR3aa: CASSTSNGGTHEQYF; CDR3nt: TGTGCCAGCAGCACCTCGAATGGCGGGACCCACGAGCAGTACTTC
abundance: NA; d_gene: NA; j_gene: TRBJ1-1; v_gene: TRBV29-1; CDR3aa: CSVGGGWGMNTGAFF; CDR3nt: TGCAGCGTCGGAGGGGGGTGGGGTATGAACACTGGAGCTTTCTTT
abundance: NA; d_gene: NA; j_gene: TRBJ2-3; v_gene: TRBV6-1; CDR3aa: CASSQRDTQYF; CDR3nt: TGTGCCAGCAGTCAGAGAGATACGCAGTATTTT
abundance: NA; d_gene: NA; j_gene: TRBJ1-5; v_gene: TRBV5-5; CDR3aa: CASSSRGAGQPQHF; CDR3nt: TGTGCCAGCAGCAGCCGGGGGGCAGGTCAGCCTCAGCATTTT
abundance: NA; d_gene: TRBD1; j_gene: TRBJ2-2; v_gene: TRBV6-2/TRBV6-3; CDR3aa: CASSRTGSTGELFF; CDR3nt: TGTGCCAGCAGTCGGACAGGGTCCACCGGGGAGCTGTTTTTT
abundance: few; d_gene: NA; j_gene: TRBJ2-7; v_gene: TRBV9; CDR3aa: CASSVAPGEDYEQYF; CDR3nt: TGTGCCAGCAGCGTAGCTCCAGGGGAAGACTACGAGCAGTACTTC
abundance: NA; d_gene: NA; j_gene: TRBJ2-7; v_gene: TRBV4-3; CDR3aa: CASIQDRGAGDELYF; CDR3nt: TGCGCCAGCATTCAAGATAGGGGGGCGGGAGACGAGCTGTACTTC
abundance: NA; d_gene: TRBD1; j_gene: TRBJ2-3; v_gene: TRBV6-5; CDR3aa: CASRPGTGNYDSQYF; CDR3nt: TGTGCCAGCAGACCCGGGACAGGCAATTACGATTCGCAGTATTTT
abundance: NA; d_gene: NA; j_gene: TRBJ2-6; v_gene: TRBV6-1; CDR3aa: CFSSSQAAAGANVLTF; CDR3nt: TGTTTCAGCAGTTCTCAGGCCGCGGCCGGGGCCAACGTCCTGACTTTC
abundance: many; d_gene: TRBD1; j_gene: TRBJ2-7; v_gene: TRBV7-9; CDR3aa: CASSLNRGQEQYF; CDR3nt: TGTGCCAGCAGCTTAAACAGGGGGCAAGAGCAGTACTTC
abundance: NA; d_gene: NA; j_gene: TRBJ2-3; v_gene: TRBV11-2; CDR3aa: CVSSLYRQGDTQYF; CDR3nt: TGTGTCAGCAGCTTATATCGACAAGGGGATACGCAGTATTTT
abundance: once; d_gene: NA; j_gene: TRBJ1-6; v_gene: TRBV6-6; CDR3aa: CASSAGDDSPLHF; CDR3nt: TGTGCCAGCAGTGCAGGGGACGATTCACCCCTCCACTTT
abundance: medium-sized; d_gene: TRBD2; j_gene: TRBJ2-7; v_gene: TRBV4-3; CDR3aa: CASSQDRASGYEQYF; CDR3nt: TGCGCCAGCAGCCAAGATCGGGCTAGCGGCTACGAGCAGTACTTC
abundance: many; d_gene: NA; j_gene: TRBJ2-3; v_gene: TRBV7-2; CDR3aa: CASSLALGGDTQYF; CDR3nt: TGTGCCAGCAGCTTAGCTCTGGGAGGCGATACGCAGTATTTT
abundance: medium-sized; d_gene: NA; j_gene: TRBJ2-6; v_gene: TRBV4-3; CDR3aa: CASSQDGSGRGANVLTF; CDR3nt: TGCGCCAGCAGCCAAGATGGGTCAGGGCGCGGGGCCAACGTCCTGACTTTC
abundance: many; d_gene: TRBD2; j_gene: TRBJ2-1; v_gene: TRBV28; CDR3aa: CASILTSGYNEQFF; CDR3nt: TGTGCCAGCATTTTAACTAGCGGCTACAATGAGCAGTTCTTC
abundance: NA; d_gene: NA; j_gene: TRBJ2-2; v_gene: TRBV4-2; CDR3aa: CASSQDQIGGELLF; CDR3nt: TGTGCCAGCAGTCAAGATCAAATTGGCGGGGAGCTGTTATTT
abundance: NA; d_gene: NA; j_gene: TRBJ2-7; v_gene: TRBV5-5; CDR3aa: CAISSRDSPDYYEQHF; CDR3nt: TGTGCCATCAGCTCCCGTGACTCCCCGGATTACTACGAGCAGCACTTC
abundance: NA; d_gene: TRBD1; j_gene: TRBJ2-3; v_gene: TRBV12-3/TRBV12-4; CDR3aa: CTSSWDRDGSDTQYF; CDR3nt: TGTACAAGCAGTTGGGACAGGGATGGATCAGATACGCAGTATTTT
abundance: once; d_gene: NA; j_gene: TRBJ1-1; v_gene: TRBV10-3; CDR3aa: CAIIGPGGNTEAFF; CDR3nt: TGTGCCATAATTGGTCCGGGCGGGAACACTGAAGCTTTCTTT
abundance: few; d_gene: NA; j_gene: TRBJ1-2; v_gene: TRBV6-5; CDR3aa: CSGSPTGNGYTF; CDR3nt: TGTTCCGGCAGTCCTACAGGGAATGGCTACACCTTC
abundance: NA; d_gene: TRBD2; j_gene: TRBJ2-1; v_gene: TRBV14; CDR3aa: CANSTVAGWVINEQFF; CDR3nt: TGTGCCAACAGTACCGTAGCGGGATGGGTAATCAATGAGCAGTTCTTC
abundance: few; d_gene: NA; j_gene: TRBJ1-5; v_gene: TRBV6-6; CDR3aa: CASSVRLYQPQHF; CDR3nt: TGTGCCAGCAGTGTGAGGCTATATCAGCCCCAGCATTTC
abundance: NA; d_gene: TRBD2; j_gene: TRBJ2-5; v_gene: TRBV11-2; CDR3aa: CTNSLDLKAGGQETQYF; CDR3nt: TGTACCAACAGCTTAGATCTAAAGGCGGGAGGGCAAGAGACGCAGTACTTC
abundance: medium-sized; d_gene: TRBD2; j_gene: TRBJ2-5; v_gene: TRBV29-1; CDR3aa: CSVDFAGEGKTQYF; CDR3nt: TGCAGCGTTGATTTCGCGGGAGAGGGGAAGACCCAGTACTTC
abundance: NA; d_gene: TRBD2; j_gene: TRBJ2-5; v_gene: TRBV6-2/TRBV6-3; CDR3aa: CASSWTSWNGETQYF; CDR3nt: TGTGCCAGCAGTTGGACTAGCTGGAACGGAGAGACCCAGTACTTC
abundance: NA; d_gene: TRBD2; j_gene: TRBJ2-1; v_gene: TRBV5-1; CDR3aa: CASSHLAGPDGNEQFF; CDR3nt: TGCGCTAGCAGCCACTTAGCGGGGCCCGATGGGAATGAGCAGTTCTTC
abundance: few; d_gene: NA; j_gene: TRBJ2-1; v_gene: TRBV4-2; CDR3aa: CASSHDWATGGEQFF; CDR3nt: TGTGCCAGCAGCCACGATTGGGCTACCGGCGGTGAGCAGTTCTTC
abundance: once; d_gene: NA; j_gene: TRBJ2-5; v_gene: TRBV29-1; CDR3aa: CSLGPRGRETQYF; CDR3nt: TGCAGCCTTGGCCCAAGGGGCAGGGAGACCCAGTACTTC
abundance: NA; d_gene: NA; j_gene: TRBJ1-5; v_gene: TRBV5-1; CDR3aa: CASSLVGTSNQPQHF; CDR3nt: TGCGCCAGCAGCTTGGTGGGAACTAGCAATCAGCCCCAGCATTTT
abundance: NA; d_gene: NA; j_gene: TRBJ1-6; v_gene: TRBV11-1; CDR3aa: CASSPTLVSPLHF; CDR3nt: TGTGCCAGCAGCCCGACGCTGGTATCACCCCTCCACTTT
abundance: NA; d_gene: NA; j_gene: TRBJ2-2; v_gene: TRBV29-1; CDR3aa: CSVITGGAGDLFF; CDR3nt: TGCAGCGTTATTACTGGGGGCGCCGGGGATCTGTTTTTT
abundance: many; d_gene: NA; j_gene: TRBJ2-3; v_gene: TRBV10-2; CDR3aa: CASSATDTQYF; CDR3nt: TGCGCCAGCAGCGCCACAGATACGCAGTATTTT
abundance: NA; d_gene: NA; j_gene: TRBJ2-5; v_gene: TRBV28; CDR3aa: CASSLNGGSQETQYF; CDR3nt: TGTGCCAGCAGTTTAAACGGTGGCTCCCAAGAGACCCAGTACTTC